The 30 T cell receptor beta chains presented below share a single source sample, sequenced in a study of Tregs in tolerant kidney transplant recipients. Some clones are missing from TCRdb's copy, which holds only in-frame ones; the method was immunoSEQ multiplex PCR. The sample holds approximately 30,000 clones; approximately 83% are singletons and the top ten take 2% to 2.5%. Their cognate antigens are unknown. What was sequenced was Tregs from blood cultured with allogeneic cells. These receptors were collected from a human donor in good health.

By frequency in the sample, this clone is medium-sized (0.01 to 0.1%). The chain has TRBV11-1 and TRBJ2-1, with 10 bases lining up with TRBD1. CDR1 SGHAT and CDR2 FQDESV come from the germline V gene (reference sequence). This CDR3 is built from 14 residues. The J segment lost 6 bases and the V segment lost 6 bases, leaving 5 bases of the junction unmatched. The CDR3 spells CASRRQGASNEQFF. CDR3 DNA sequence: TGTGCCAGCAGACGACAGGGGGCAAGCAATGAGCAGTTCTTC.

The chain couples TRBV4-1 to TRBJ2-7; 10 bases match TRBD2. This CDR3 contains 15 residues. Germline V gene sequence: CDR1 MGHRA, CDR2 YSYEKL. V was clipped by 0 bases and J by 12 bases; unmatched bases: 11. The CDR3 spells CASSQDLLAGLGRYF. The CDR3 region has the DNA TGCGCCAGCAGCCAAGACTTACTAGCGGGACTGGGGAGGTACTTC.

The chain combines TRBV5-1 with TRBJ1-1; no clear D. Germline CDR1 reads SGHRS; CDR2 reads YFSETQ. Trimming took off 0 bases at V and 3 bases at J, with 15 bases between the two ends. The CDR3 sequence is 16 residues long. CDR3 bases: TGCGCCAGCAGCTTGGCGAGGGTAAGTTTCGACACTGAAGCTTTCTTT. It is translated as CASSLARVSFDTEAFF.

The DNA of the CDR3 is TGTGCCAGCTCCCCCCAGGGTTACTACGAGCAGTACTTC. This gives the protein CASSPQGYYEQYF. The rearrangement uses TRBV18 and TRBJ2-7; possibly TRBD1 for D (5 bases). From germline, CDR1 is KGHSH and CDR2 LQKENI. This CDR3 contains 13 residues. Trimming took off 6 bases at V and 3 bases at J, with 12 bases between the two ends.

CDR3 bases: TGCAGCGTTGTACAGGTCAAAGAGCAGTACTTC. The encoded protein is CSVVQVKEQYF. The chain carries TRBV29-1 and TRBJ2-7, with D tentatively TRBD1 (5 bases). V gave up 4 bases and J gave up 7 bases, with 11 bases separating them. CDR3 length equals 11 residues. Germline V gene data show CDR1 as SQVTM and CDR2 as ANQGSEA.

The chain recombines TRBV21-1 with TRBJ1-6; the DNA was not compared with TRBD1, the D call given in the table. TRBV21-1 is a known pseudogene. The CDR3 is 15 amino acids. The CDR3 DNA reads TGTGCCAGCAGCGACCCCAGGACAGGGAATTCACCCCTCCACTTT. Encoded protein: CASSDPRTGNSPLHF.

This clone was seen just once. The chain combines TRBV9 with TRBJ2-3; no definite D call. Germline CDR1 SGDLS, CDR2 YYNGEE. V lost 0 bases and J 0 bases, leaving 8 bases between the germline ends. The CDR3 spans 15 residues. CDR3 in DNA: TGTGCCAGCAGCGTAGCAGTGGGTAGCACAGATACGCAGTATTTT. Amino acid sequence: CASSVAVGSTDTQYF.

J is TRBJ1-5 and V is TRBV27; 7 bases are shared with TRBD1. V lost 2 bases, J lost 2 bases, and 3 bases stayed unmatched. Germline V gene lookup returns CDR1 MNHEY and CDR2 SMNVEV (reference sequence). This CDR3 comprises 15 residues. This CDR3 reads CASSLRTGGNQPQHF. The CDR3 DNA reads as TGTGCCAGCAGTTTAAGGACAGGAGGCAATCAGCCCCAGCATTTT.

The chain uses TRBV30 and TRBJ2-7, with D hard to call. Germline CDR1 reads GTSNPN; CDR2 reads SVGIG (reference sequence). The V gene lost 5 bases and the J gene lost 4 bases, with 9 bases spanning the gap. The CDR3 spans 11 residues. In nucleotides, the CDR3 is TGTGCCTGGGGGAATCAATACGAGCAGTACTTC. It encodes CAWGNQYEQYF.

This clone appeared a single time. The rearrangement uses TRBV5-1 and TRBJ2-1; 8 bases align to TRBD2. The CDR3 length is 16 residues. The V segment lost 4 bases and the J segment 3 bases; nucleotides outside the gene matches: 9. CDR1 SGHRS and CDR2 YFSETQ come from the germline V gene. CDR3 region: CASSVAAGGHYNEQFF. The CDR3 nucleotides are TGCGCCAGCAGCGTGGCCGCGGGGGGCCACTACAATGAGCAGTTCTTC.

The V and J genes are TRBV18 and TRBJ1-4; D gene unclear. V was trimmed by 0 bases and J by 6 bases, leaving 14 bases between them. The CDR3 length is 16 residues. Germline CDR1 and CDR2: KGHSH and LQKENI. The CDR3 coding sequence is TGTGCCAGCTCACCACCGAGTAAGGGTAGTGATGAAAAACTGTTTTTT. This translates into CASSPPSKGSDEKLFF.

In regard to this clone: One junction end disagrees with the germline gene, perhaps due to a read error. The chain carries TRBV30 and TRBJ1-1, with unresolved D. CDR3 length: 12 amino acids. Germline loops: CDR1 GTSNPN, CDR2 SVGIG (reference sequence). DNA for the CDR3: TGTGCCTGGAGCTTTGGCGCGTTCAGGTCGCTCTTT. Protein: CAWSFGAFRSLF.

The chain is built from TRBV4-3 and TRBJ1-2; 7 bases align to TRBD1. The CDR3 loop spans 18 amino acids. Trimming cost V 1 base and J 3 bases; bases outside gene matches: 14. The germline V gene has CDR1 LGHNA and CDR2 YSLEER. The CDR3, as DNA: TGCGCCAGCAGCCAAGGGCACCCGACAGGGAGTGGATACTATGGCTACACCTTC. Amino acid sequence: CASSQGHPTGSGYYGYTF.

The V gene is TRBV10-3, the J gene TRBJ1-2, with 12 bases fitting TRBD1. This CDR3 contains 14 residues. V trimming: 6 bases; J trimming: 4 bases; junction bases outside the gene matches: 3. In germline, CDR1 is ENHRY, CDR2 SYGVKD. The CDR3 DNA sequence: TGTGCCATCAGGGGGACAGGGGGCACCTATGGCTACACCTTC. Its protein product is CAIRGTGGTYGYTF.

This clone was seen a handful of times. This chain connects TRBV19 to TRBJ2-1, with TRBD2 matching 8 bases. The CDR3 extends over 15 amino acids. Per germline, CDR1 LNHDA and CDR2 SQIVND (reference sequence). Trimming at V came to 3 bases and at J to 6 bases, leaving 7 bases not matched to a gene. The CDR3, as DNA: TGTGCCAGTAGTATTTCAAACGGGGGGGTCAATGAGCAGTTCTTC. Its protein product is CASSISNGGVNEQFF.

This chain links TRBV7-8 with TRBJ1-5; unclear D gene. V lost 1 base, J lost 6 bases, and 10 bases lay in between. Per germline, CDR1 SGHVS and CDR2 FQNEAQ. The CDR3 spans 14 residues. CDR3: CASSLGSSRQPQHF. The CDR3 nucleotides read TGTGCCAGCAGCTTAGGTAGTTCACGTCAGCCCCAGCATTTT.

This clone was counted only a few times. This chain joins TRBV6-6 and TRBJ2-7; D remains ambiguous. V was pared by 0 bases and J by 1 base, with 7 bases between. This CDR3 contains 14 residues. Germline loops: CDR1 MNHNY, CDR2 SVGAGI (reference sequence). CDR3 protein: CASSYSAGSYEQYF. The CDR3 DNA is TGTGCCAGCAGTTACTCCGCCGGATCCTACGAGCAGTACTTC.

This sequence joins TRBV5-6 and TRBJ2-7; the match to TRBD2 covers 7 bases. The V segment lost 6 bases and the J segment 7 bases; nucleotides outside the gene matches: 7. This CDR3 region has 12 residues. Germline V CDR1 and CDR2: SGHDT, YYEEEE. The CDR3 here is CASTAGMGEQYF. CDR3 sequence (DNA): TGTGCCAGCACAGCGGGGATGGGGGAGCAGTACTTC. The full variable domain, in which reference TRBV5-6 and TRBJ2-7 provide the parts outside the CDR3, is DAGVTQSPTHLIKTRGQQVTLRCSPKSGHDTVSWYQQALGQGPQFIFQYYEEEERQRGNFPDRFSGHQFPNYSSELNVNALLLGDSALYLCASTAGMGEQYFGPGTRLTVT.

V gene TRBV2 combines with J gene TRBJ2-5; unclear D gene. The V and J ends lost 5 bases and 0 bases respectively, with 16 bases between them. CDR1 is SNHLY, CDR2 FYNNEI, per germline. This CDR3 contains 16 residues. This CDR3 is CASSRSDRVYQETQYF. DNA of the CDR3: TGTGCCAGCAGTCGGAGCGATCGAGTGTACCAAGAGACCCAGTACTTC.

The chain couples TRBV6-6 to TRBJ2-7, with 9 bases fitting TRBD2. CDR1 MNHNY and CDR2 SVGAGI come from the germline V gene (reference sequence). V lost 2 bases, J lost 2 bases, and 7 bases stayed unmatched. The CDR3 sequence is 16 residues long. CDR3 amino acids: CASSYPSTSGTYEQYF. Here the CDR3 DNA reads TGTGCCAGCAGTTACCCCTCGACTAGCGGTACCTACGAGCAGTACTTC.

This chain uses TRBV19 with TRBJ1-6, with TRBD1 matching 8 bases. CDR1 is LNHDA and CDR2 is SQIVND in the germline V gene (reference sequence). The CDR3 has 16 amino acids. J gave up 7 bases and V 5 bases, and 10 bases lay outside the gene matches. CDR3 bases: TGTGCCAGTAGTGTCCAGGGGGCTTTCCGGAATTCACCCCTCCACTTT. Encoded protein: CASSVQGAFRNSPLHF.

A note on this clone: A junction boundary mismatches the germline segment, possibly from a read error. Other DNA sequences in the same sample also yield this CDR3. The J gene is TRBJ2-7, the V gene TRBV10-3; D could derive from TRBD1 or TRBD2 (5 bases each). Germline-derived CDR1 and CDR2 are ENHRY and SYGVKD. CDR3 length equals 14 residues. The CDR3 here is CAIRESGLSYEQYF. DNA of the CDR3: TGTGCCATCAGGGAGTCGGGGCTTTCCTACGAGCAGTACTTC.

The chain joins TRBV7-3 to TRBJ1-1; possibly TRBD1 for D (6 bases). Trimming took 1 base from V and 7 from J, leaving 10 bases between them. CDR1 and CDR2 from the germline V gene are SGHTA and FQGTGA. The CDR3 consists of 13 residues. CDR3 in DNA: TGTGCCAGCAGCTTAAGCGGGGGCGTTGAAGCTTTCTTT. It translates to CASSLSGGVEAFF.

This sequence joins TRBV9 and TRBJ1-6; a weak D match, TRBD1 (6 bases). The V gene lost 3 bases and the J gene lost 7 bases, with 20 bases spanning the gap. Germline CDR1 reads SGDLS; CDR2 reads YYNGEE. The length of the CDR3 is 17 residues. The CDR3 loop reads CASSGITGPGANSPLHF. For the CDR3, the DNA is TGTGCCAGCAGCGGGATTACAGGGCCTGGGGCAAATTCACCCCTCCACTTT.

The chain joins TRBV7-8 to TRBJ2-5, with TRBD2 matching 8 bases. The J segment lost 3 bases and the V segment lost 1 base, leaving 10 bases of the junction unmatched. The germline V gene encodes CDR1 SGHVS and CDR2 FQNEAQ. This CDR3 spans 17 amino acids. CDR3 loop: CASSLVLAGGGKETQYF. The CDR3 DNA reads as TGTGCCAGCAGCTTAGTTCTGGCGGGAGGTGGAAAAGAGACCCAGTACTTC. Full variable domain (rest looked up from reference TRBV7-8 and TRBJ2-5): GAGVSQSPRYKVAKRGQDVALRCDPISGHVSLFWYQQALGQGPEFLTYFQNEAQLDKSGLPSDRFFAERPEGSVSTLKIQRTQQEDSAVYLCASSLVLAGGGKETQYFGPGTRLLVL.

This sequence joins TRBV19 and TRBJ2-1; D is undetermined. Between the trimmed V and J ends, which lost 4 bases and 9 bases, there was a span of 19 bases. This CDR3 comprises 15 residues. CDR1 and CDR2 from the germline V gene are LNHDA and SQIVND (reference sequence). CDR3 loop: CASSNVNFQVSEQFF. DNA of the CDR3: TGTGCCAGTAGTAACGTGAATTTTCAAGTTAGTGAGCAGTTCTTC.

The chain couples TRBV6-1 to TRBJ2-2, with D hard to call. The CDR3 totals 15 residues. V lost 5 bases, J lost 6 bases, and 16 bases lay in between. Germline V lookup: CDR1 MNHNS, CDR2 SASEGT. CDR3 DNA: TGTGCCAGCAGTCCTAACGGGCCGTTGGCCGGGGAGCTGTTTTTT. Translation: CASSPNGPLAGELFF.

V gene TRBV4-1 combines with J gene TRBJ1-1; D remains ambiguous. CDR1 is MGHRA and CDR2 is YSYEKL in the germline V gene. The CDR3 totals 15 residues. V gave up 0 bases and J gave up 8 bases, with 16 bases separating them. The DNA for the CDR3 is TGCGCCAGCAGCCAAGACCTGTCTTGGAAGAGGGAAGCTTTCTTT. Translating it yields CASSQDLSWKREAFF.

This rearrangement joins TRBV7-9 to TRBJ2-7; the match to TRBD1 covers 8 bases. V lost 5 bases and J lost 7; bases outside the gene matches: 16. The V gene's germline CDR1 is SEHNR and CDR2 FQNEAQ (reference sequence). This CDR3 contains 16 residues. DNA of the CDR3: TGTGCCAGCAGCGCCCAGAGGACAGGGTCTTTTGGGGAGCAGTACTTC. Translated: CASSAQRTGSFGEQYF. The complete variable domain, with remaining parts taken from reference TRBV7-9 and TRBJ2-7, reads DTGVSQNPRHKITKRGQNVTFRCDPISEHNRLYWYRQTLGQGPEFLTYFQNEAQLEKSRLLSDRFSAERPKGSFSTLEIQRTEQGDSAMYLCASSAQRTGSFGEQYFGPGTRLTVT.

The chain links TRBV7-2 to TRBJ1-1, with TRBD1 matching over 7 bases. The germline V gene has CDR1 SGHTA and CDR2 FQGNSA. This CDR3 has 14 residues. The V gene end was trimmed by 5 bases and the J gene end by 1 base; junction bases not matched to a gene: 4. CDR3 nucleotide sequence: TGTGCCAGCAGCAGACAGGGCGCGAACACTGAAGCTTTCTTT. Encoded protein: CASSRQGANTEAFF.